This T cell receptor (beta chain) was retrieved from a study of shared clonotypes between healthy human individuals. Naive CD8 cells lacked CD45RO, underwent positive selection for CCR7 and left out terminally differentiated effector memory CD45RA+ cells. Free of recent acute infections or vaccinations, the donors were healthy HIV-negative adults. On this clone: Antigen: not known.

Study observations and caveats: Clonotype sharing among donors was thought likely to change with sequencing depth.

Only in-frame clones appear in the TCRdb table, and some are missing; sequencing was by immunoSEQ multiplex PCR. The sample lists about 2.1 million clones; 85% to 95% were seen once. The sample was naive CD8+ T cells from PBMCs. This clonotype was sampled from a man between 18 and 35 years old in good health. Some clones in this sample may be carry-over from other donors' samples.

DNA of the CDR3: TGTGCCAGCAGCGCCCGGGCCCATCCTGGGGGCGAGCAGTACTTC. It translates to CASSARAHPGGEQYF. The chain employs TRBV11-2 and TRBJ2-7; D is perhaps TRBD1 or TRBD2 (5 bases each). Germline CDR1 SGHAT, CDR2 FQNNGV. The V end was cut by 5 bases, the J end by 6 bases, with 20 bases between. The CDR3 runs 15 residues. Full variable domain (outside the CDR3, taken from reference TRBV11-2 and TRBJ2-7): EAGVAQSPRYKIIEKRQSVAFWCNPISGHATLYWYQQILGQGPKLLIQFQNNGVVDDSQLPKDRFSAERLKGVDSTLKIQPAKLEDSAVYLCASSARAHPGGEQYFGPGTRLTVT.